Below are 26 T cell receptor beta chains sequenced from a single sample in a study of blood T cell repertoires in COVID-19. The table came from immunoSEQ multiplex PCR; TCRdb's copy has only in-frame clones and leaves some out. The data hold around 46,000 clones, with 75% to 90% observed a single time. Sequencing was done on a sample of peripheral blood. The receptors were gathered from a woman older than 75 with COVID-19, enrolled during active disease.

This chain joins TRBV7-9 and TRBJ2-7; no firm D call. With 3 bases removed from V and 6 bases from J, the gap between germline ends came to 9 bases. The CDR3 spans 12 residues. The germline gives CDR1 SEHNR, CDR2 FQNEAQ (reference sequence). The CDR3 here is CASSFLATEQYF. In DNA form, the CDR3 reads TGTGCCAGCAGCTTTTTGGCAACCGAGCAGTACTTC.

The rearrangement joins TRBV5-1 to TRBJ1-3, with 7 bases aligning to TRBD1. CDR1 and CDR2 (germline): SGHRS, YFSETQ. The CDR3 extends over 17 amino acids. The J segment lost 2 bases and the V segment lost 1 base, leaving 9 bases of the junction unmatched. The CDR3 region is CASSLSGGSLAGNTIYF. In DNA, the CDR3 is TGCGCCAGCAGCTTGTCAGGGGGATCCTTGGCTGGAAACACCATATATTTT.

This chain uses TRBV7-3 with TRBJ2-7; 9 bases map to TRBD1. This CDR3 region has 17 residues. V lost 4 bases to trimming and J lost 1 base; unmatched junction nucleotides: 11. In germline, CDR1 is SGHTA, CDR2 FQGTGA. CDR3 amino acids: CASSSLKPGTGSYEQYF. CDR3 coding DNA: TGTGCCAGCAGCTCTTTAAAACCCGGGACAGGGTCCTACGAGCAGTACTTC.

The CDR3 loop reads CASSQPSRGGTEAFF. The CDR3 DNA is TGCGCCAGCAGCCAACCGTCCCGGGGGGGGACTGAAGCTTTCTTT. The chain has TRBV4-1 and TRBJ1-1; possibly TRBD1 for D (5 bases). The germline CDR1 and CDR2 sequences are MGHRA and YSYEKL. The CDR3 spans 15 residues. Trimming shortened V by 2 bases and J by 5 bases, and 15 bases separated the two germline ends.

The V and J genes are TRBV11-2 and TRBJ2-7; the D gene is possibly TRBD1 (6 bases). Germline V lookup: CDR1 SGHAT, CDR2 FQNNGV. V lost 2 bases and J lost 5, with 16 bases in between. This CDR3 spans 15 amino acids. The CDR3: CASSLTGQGFDEQYF. In nucleotides, the CDR3 is TGTGCCAGCAGCTTAACGGGACAAGGGTTCGACGAGCAGTACTTC.

V usage is TRBV4-3 and J usage is TRBJ2-7; 15 positions match TRBD2. The CDR3 has 17 residues. Trimming removed 4 bases from V and 5 bases from J; junction bases left unmatched: 9. Germline CDR1 LGHNA, CDR2 YSLEER. The CDR3 is CASSLGTSGGYSDEQYF. DNA of the CDR3: TGCGCCAGCAGCCTCGGGACTAGCGGGGGGTACTCGGACGAGCAGTACTTC.

As concerns this clone: Other DNA variants within this sample encode the same CDR3. The chain carries TRBV5-1 and TRBJ1-2; D ambiguous. The CDR3 runs to 14 residues. Germline lookup yields CDR1 SGHRS and CDR2 YFSETQ. V lost 0 bases to trimming and J lost 2 bases, with 8 bases between them. CDR3 nucleotides: TGCGCCAGCAGCTTGGAGTCAGTCAACTATGGCTACACCTTC. Protein: CASSLESVNYGYTF.

The CDR3 sequence is CASSLQGAEKVGYTF. CDR3 coding DNA: TGTGCCAGCAGCTTGCAGGGGGCGGAAAAGGTTGGCTACACCTTC. V gene TRBV7-2 combines with J gene TRBJ1-2; 8 positions agree with TRBD1. The J segment lost 7 bases and the V segment lost 3 bases, leaving 10 bases of the junction unmatched. Germline V gene data show CDR1 as SGHTA and CDR2 as FQGNSA. CDR3 length: 15 amino acids. The full variable domain, its missing parts supplied by reference TRBV7-2 and TRBJ1-2, is GAGVSQSPSNKVTEKGKDVELRCDPISGHTALYWYRQSLGQGLEFLIYFQGNSAPDKSGLPSDRFSAERTGGSVSTLTIQRTQQEDSAVYLCASSLQGAEKVGYTFGSGTRLTVV.

The chain is built from TRBV9 and TRBJ1-2; D is ambiguous. Per germline, CDR1 SGDLS and CDR2 YYNGEE. The CDR3 spans 14 residues. Between the trimmed V and J ends, which lost 4 bases and 0 bases, there was a span of 10 bases. The CDR3 spells CASSPQTSNYGYTF. Here the CDR3 DNA reads TGTGCCAGCAGCCCCCAGACATCTAACTATGGCTACACCTTC.

V usage is TRBV16 and J usage is TRBJ1-1, with D possibly TRBD1 on 5 matching bases. V gave up 2 bases and J gave up 1 base, with 8 bases separating them. Per germline, CDR1 KGHSY and CDR2 FQNENV. The CDR3 loop spans 14 amino acids. As DNA, the CDR3 is TGTGCCAGCAGCCAACAGGGCCGGAACACTGAAGCTTTCTTT. Translating it yields CASSQQGRNTEAFF.

About this clone itself: The junction and the germline gene differ at one end; a read error may be behind it. This chain uses TRBV3-1 (or the pseudogene TRBV3-2) with TRBJ1-2; no clear D gene. Germline lookup yields CDR1 LGHDT and CDR2 YNNKEL (reference sequence). This CDR3 has 12 amino acids. DNA of the CDR3: TGTGCCAGCAGCCAAGCCAGTCTCGGGTCAATCTTC. Translating gives CASSQASLGSIF.

This chain joins TRBV28 and TRBJ1-5, with TRBD1 as a possible D gene (5 bases). With 1 base removed from V and 6 bases from J, the gap between germline ends came to 16 bases. The CDR3 extends over 16 amino acids. The V gene's germline CDR1 is MDHEN and CDR2 SYDVKM. The CDR3 nucleotides are TGTGCCAGCAGTTTATTGGCTCGGCAGGGTGGTCAGCCCCAGCATTTT. It encodes CASSLLARQGGQPQHF.

This chain uses TRBV5-6 with TRBJ2-7; weak D call: TRBD2 (6 bases). The germline V gene encodes CDR1 SGHDT and CDR2 YYEEEE. Trimming stripped 4 bases from V and 7 bases from J, with 12 bases between. The CDR3 runs 12 residues. CDR3 in amino acids: CASSGGGREQYF. As DNA, the CDR3 is TGTGCCAGCAGCGGCGGAGGGAGGGAGCAGTACTTC.

The chain recombines TRBV6-6 with TRBJ2-1; tentative D call: TRBD2 (6 bases). CDR3 size: 16 residues. From germline, CDR1 is MNHNY and CDR2 SVGAGI (reference sequence). Trimming shortened V by 2 bases and J by 6 bases, and 17 bases separated the two germline ends. The chain's CDR3 is CASSYRKSSDSNEQFF. DNA of the CDR3: TGTGCCAGCAGTTACCGGAAGTCTAGCGATTCCAATGAGCAGTTCTTC.

The chain combines TRBV4-1 with TRBJ2-7, with unresolved D. The CDR3 extends over 15 amino acids. Germline CDR1 is MGHRA and CDR2 is YSYEKL. Trimming pared 1 base from V and 2 bases from J, leaving 12 bases between. The CDR3 DNA sequence: TGCGCCAGCAGCCAAGGAGGTTCGTGGACCTACGAGCAGTACTTC. Amino acids: CASSQGGSWTYEQYF.

The rearrangement uses TRBV7-9 and TRBJ1-3, with TRBD1 identical over 7 bases. Trimming removed 11 bases from V and 0 bases from J; junction bases left unmatched: 13. The germline V gene encodes CDR1 SEHNR and CDR2 FQNEAQ (reference sequence). This CDR3 region has 16 residues. DNA of the CDR3: TGTGCCGGTTCCGGACAGGCAATTTACTCTGGAAACACCATATATTTT. This translates into CAGSGQAIYSGNTIYF.

The rearrangement joins TRBV19 to TRBJ1-1, with unresolved D. This CDR3 is 11 amino acids long. V was pared by 5 bases and J by 11 bases, with 12 bases between. CDR1 is LNHDA, CDR2 SQIVND, per germline (reference sequence). CDR3 nucleotide sequence: TGTGCCAGTAGTTCATCCCAGTGGGCTTTCTTT. The encoded protein is CASSSSQWAFF. The complete variable domain, with remaining parts taken from reference TRBV19 and TRBJ1-1, reads DGGITQSPKYLFRKEGQNVTLSCEQNLNHDAMYWYRQDPGQGLRLIYYSQIVNDFQKGDIAEGYSVSREKKESFPLTVTSAQKNPTAFYLCASSSSQWAFFGQGTRLTVV.

This chain links TRBV6-5 with TRBJ1-5; maybe TRBD1 (5 bases). Trimming removed 6 bases from V and 3 bases from J, with 12 bases in between. The germline V gene encodes CDR1 MNHEY and CDR2 SVGAGI. This CDR3 is built from 14 residues. CDR3 sequence: CASRIQGDNQPQHF. The CDR3 DNA reads TGTGCCAGCAGGATTCAGGGTGACAATCAGCCCCAGCATTTT.

This chain uses TRBV7-2 with TRBJ1-4, with 7 bases that match TRBD1. The CDR3 loop spans 15 amino acids. V was clipped by 1 base and J by 5 bases; unmatched bases: 4. From germline, CDR1 is SGHTA and CDR2 FQGNSA. The CDR3 DNA sequence: TGTGCCAGCAGCTTAGGGGGGACAGTAAATGAAAAACTGTTTTTT. Its translation is CASSLGGTVNEKLFF.

This clone was found once. The CDR3 region is CASSLAVSDTQYF. In DNA form, the CDR3 reads TGTGCCAGCAGCTTGGCTGTTTCGGATACGCAGTATTTT. The chain combines TRBV5-5 with TRBJ2-3, with D unresolved. The CDR3 is made up of 13 amino acids. Trimming removed 0 bases at V and 6 bases at J, with 8 bases between. Germline V gives CDR1 SGHKS, CDR2 YYEKEE (reference sequence).

The rearrangement joins TRBV29-1 to TRBJ1-5, with no clear D. CDR3 length equals 10 residues. The ends were cut back, 4 bases at V and 5 bases at J, with 3 bases in the middle. CDR1 is SQVTM and CDR2 is ANQGSEA in the germline V gene. The CDR3 protein is CSVGDQPQHF. The CDR3 DNA is TGCAGCGTTGGCGATCAGCCCCAGCATTTT.

The J gene is TRBJ2-1, the V gene TRBV25-1, with a tentative D call TRBD2 (6 bases). This CDR3 region has 15 residues. Germline-derived CDR1 and CDR2 are MGHDK and SYGVNS. Trimming removed 3 bases at V and 6 bases at J, with 15 bases between. The CDR3 loop reads CASSEPLLGGNEQFF. In nucleotides, the CDR3 is TGTGCCAGCAGTGAGCCTTTACTGGGGGGCAATGAGCAGTTCTTC. The full variable domain, completed using reference TRBV25-1 and TRBJ2-1, is EADIYQTPRYLVIGTGKKITLECSQTMGHDKMYWYQQDPGMELHLIHYSYGVNSTEKGDLSSESTVSRIRTEHFPLTLESARPSHTSQYLCASSEPLLGGNEQFFGPGTRLTVL.

In its sample, this clone was seen once. The chain has TRBV7-9 and TRBJ2-7; tentatively, D is TRBD1 (6 bases). CDR3 length equals 14 residues. Trimming left V 2 bases short and J 2 bases short, with 10 bases between. Looked up from germline, CDR1 is SEHNR and CDR2 is FQNEAQ (reference sequence). CDR3 sequence reads: CASSLPGHTYEQYF. CDR3 DNA sequence: TGTGCCAGCAGCTTACCGGGACACACCTACGAGCAGTACTTC.

This clone appeared a single time. The rearrangement joins TRBV7-9 to TRBJ2-2; 11 bases map to TRBD1. Germline lookup yields CDR1 SEHNR and CDR2 FQNEAQ (reference sequence). CDR3 length: 15 residues. V shed 5 bases and J 5 bases; nucleotides not matched to a gene: 4. CDR3 protein: CASSPGTGGTGELFF. In nucleotides, the CDR3 is TGTGCCAGCAGCCCAGGGACAGGGGGGACCGGGGAGCTGTTTTTT.

The rearrangement links TRBV19 to TRBJ2-7, with a weak D call TRBD1 (5 bases). The CDR3 length is 15 residues. Per the germline V gene, CDR1 is LNHDA and CDR2 is SQIVND (reference sequence). The ends were cut back, 7 bases at V and 0 bases at J, with 16 bases in the middle. The CDR3 DNA sequence: TGTGCCAGTACCATCGGTCAGGGTAGCTCCTACGAGCAGTACTTC. Translated, it gives CASTIGQGSSYEQYF.

The chain couples TRBV9 to TRBJ2-1; 10 nucleotides agree with TRBD1. The CDR3 has 18 amino acids. The germline V gene has CDR1 SGDLS and CDR2 YYNGEE. V shed 0 bases, J shed 10 bases, and the junction held 16 bases outside the gene matches. CDR3 sequence (DNA): TGTGCCAGCAGCGTAGGCTTTGCGGGGGGACAGGGGTTACGGGAGCAGTTCTTC. Translation: CASSVGFAGGQGLREQFF.